A single sample gave rise to the 2 T cell receptor beta chains below, sequenced in a study of tumor-infiltrating lymphocytes in primary liver carcinoma. The researchers produced TCR beta cDNA from around 500 ng total RNA with a constant-region primer. Libraries of TCR beta came from three nested multiplex PCR rounds with slightly modified ARM-PCR. Both of the initial two PCR rounds ran for nine to ten cycles and employed TRBV1-TRBV30 forward primers alongside a C-beta reverse primer. TCRdb itself ran the multiplex PCR reads through MiXCR, one entry per CDR3 protein. The sample comprises about 310,000 distinct CDR3 sequences, 58% of which are singletons, and over 15% rests with the top ten. Blood RNA was derived from unsorted whole blood, and germline DNA was extracted too. The specimen was peripheral blood. The receptors originated from a woman aged 25 to 39 with primary liver carcinoma and hepatitis B virus infection.

Note on this clonotype: This sequence may be a read error, since a much larger clone differs from it by one base. The limits of the CDR3 on the DNA are not certain, so only TCRdb's listed CDR3 is given. The V and J genes are TRBV28 and TRBJ1-1. Per germline, CDR1 MDHEN and CDR2 SYDVKM. The CDR3 is 12 residues long, ends included. This CDR3 is CASVATGTEAYF.

Many counts were recorded for this clonotype. This chain uses TRBV12-3 or TRBV12-4 with TRBJ2-3, with 7 nucleotides matching TRBD2. The CDR3 length is 15 residues. Unmatched junction bases numbered 8, after V lost 4 bases and J lost 4 bases. Here the CDR3 DNA reads TGTGCCAGCAGTTCAGCGGGAAAGTTCGCAGATACGCAGTATTTT. Translating gives CASSSAGKFADTQYF.